This TCR beta chain was retrieved from a study of CD8+CD57+ T cells in acquired aplastic anemia. Regarding the study as a whole: The same twenty-nine CD8+ CDR3 sequences occurred in patients and in controls.

Patients included in sequencing had previously demonstrated CD8+CD57+ cell expansion by flow cytometry. CDR3 size: 13 residues. With V trimmed by 6 bases and J by 4 bases, 7 bases remained unmatched. The germline CDR1 and CDR2 sequences are SQVTM and ANQGSEA. At least ten counts were recorded for this clonotype. Its antigen is as yet unknown. The template used for profiling TCR beta VDJ and CDR3 was genomic DNA. MiXCR, run by TCRdb on the reads, gives a single entry per CDR3 protein. Among about 200,000 distinct CDR3 sequences listed, over 55% were seen once. The chain recombines TRBV29-1 with TRBJ1-2, with 8 bases fitting TRBD1. This clonotype originated in a human donor with aplastic anemia. Input material: sorted CD4+, CD8+, or CD8+CD57+ T cells (not recorded which) from PBMCs. DNA of the CDR3: TGCAGCGTCGCGACCGGGACAGGCTATGGCTACACCTTC. This sequence encodes CSVATGTGYGYTF.